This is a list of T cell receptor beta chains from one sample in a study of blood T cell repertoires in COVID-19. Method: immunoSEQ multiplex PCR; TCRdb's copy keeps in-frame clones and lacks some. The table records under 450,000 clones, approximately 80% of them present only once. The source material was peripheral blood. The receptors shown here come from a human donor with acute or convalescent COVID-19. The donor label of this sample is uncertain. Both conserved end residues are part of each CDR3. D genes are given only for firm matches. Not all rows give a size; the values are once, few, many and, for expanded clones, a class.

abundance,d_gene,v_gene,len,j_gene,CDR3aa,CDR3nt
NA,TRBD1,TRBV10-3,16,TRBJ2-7,CAISVGQGKEGYEQYF,TGTGCCATCAGTGTGGGACAGGGGAAGGAGGGATACGAGCAGTACTTC
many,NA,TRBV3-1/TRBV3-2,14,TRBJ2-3,CASSPTSGGRTQYF,TGTGCCAGCAGCCCTACCTCGGGGGGCCGAACGCAGTATTTT
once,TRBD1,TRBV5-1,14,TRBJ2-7,CASSSRTGRYEQYF,TGCGCCAGCAGCTCGAGGACAGGGCGCTACGAGCAGTACTTC
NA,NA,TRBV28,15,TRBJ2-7,CASSLWGGGTYEQYF,TGTGCCAGCAGTTTATGGGGAGGGGGGACCTACGAGCAGTACTTC
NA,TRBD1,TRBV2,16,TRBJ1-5,CASRRQGAWGNQPQHF,TGTGCCAGCAGGCGACAGGGGGCTTGGGGCAATCAGCCCCAGCATTTT
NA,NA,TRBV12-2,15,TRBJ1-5,CASRPGQGSGQPQHF,TGTGCAAGTCGCCCCGGACAGGGGAGTGGGCAGCCCCAGCATTTT
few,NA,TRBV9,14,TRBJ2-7,CASSVTDRPYEQYF,TGTGCCAGCAGCGTAACGGACAGACCATACGAGCAGTACTTC
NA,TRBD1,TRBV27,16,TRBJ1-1,CASSFTGGRRSTEAFF,TGTGCCAGCAGTTTCACAGGGGGCAGGCGATCGACTGAAGCTTTCTTT
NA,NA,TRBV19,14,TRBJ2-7,CASSNLGLSYEQYF,TGTGCCAGTAGTAATTTAGGACTCAGCTACGAGCAGTACTTC
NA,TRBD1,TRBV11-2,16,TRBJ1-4,CASSATGGNLNEKLFF,TGTGCCAGCAGCGCGACAGGGGGGAACCTTAATGAAAAACTGTTTTTT
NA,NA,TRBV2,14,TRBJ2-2,CASSDRSLTGELFF,TGTGCCAGCAGTGACAGGTCGCTCACCGGGGAGCTGTTTTTT
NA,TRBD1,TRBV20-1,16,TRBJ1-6,CSASSPGGRRNSPLHF,TGCAGTGCTAGTTCCCCAGGGGGGAGGAGGAATTCACCCCTCCACTTT
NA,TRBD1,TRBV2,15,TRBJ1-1,CATRPERGTSRGAFF,TGTGCCACCCGACCTGAAAGGGGGACATCCAGGGGGGCTTTCTTT
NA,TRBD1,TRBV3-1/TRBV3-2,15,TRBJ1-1,CASSQTGRLGTEAFF,TGTGCCAGCAGCCAGACAGGGCGGTTGGGCACTGAAGCTTTCTTT
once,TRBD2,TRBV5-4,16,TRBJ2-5,CASSSGQREVLETQYF,TGTGCCAGCAGCTCCGGTCAGCGGGAGGTTCTGGAGACCCAGTACTTC
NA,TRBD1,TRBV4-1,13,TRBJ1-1,CASSLSDRLEAFF,TGCGCCAGCAGCCTTTCGGACAGGCTTGAAGCTTTCTTT
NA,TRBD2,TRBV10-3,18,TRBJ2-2,CAIRRPDSGVTNTGELFF,TGTGCCATCAGGAGGCCTGATAGCGGGGTCACGAACACCGGGGAGCTGTTTTTT
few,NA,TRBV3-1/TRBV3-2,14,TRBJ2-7,CASSHRQGYYEQYF,TGTGCCAGCAGCCACAGGCAGGGGTACTACGAGCAGTACTTC
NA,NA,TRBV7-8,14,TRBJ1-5,CASSSQVLNQPQHF,TGTGCCAGCAGCTCACAGGTCTTAAATCAGCCCCAGCATTTT